Shown below are 12 T cell receptor beta chains from a single sample sequenced in a study of regulatory T cells in long-lasting Graves disease. CDR3 regions were amplified by Arm-PCR using iRepertoire HTBI primers to build TCR beta libraries. In TCRdb, the multiplex PCR reads were re-called with MiXCR into one record per CDR3 protein. The sample carries approximately 400,000 distinct CDR3 sequences, 23% recorded once. The sample's time point: persistent/refractory GD, antithyroid drugs over 5 years with positive TRAb. PBMCs provided the RNA from which the TCR library was made. Here the sequenced sample was peripheral blood mononuclear cells (PBMCs), taken when the disease was refractory, from a patient treated with antithyroid drugs. These receptors were collected from a woman in her thirties or forties with Graves disease.

Ten or more counts support this clonotype. The CDR3 here is CASSSYDRDIYGYTF. CDR3 DNA: TGTGCCAGCAGTTCATACGACCGGGACATCTATGGCTACACCTTC. The V call is TRBV28, the J call TRBJ1-2; possible D gene TRBD1, 6 bases. Deletions cut 4 bases from V and 4 bases from J, with 16 bases between. Germline values: CDR1 MDHEN, CDR2 SYDVKM. CDR3 length: 15 amino acids.

This clonotype was counted at least ten times. J is TRBJ2-7 and V is TRBV12-3 or TRBV12-4; D possibly corresponds to TRBD1 (5 bases). Trimming stripped 3 bases from V and 2 bases from J, with 17 bases between. The CDR3 is 16 amino acids. Written as DNA, the CDR3 is TGTGCCAGCAGTTTCTCAGGGATCTGGTCGGCCTACGAGCAGTACTTC. Amino acids: CASSFSGIWSAYEQYF.

This clonotype was observed a handful of times. V and J are TRBV9 and TRBJ2-2; D uncertain. The CDR3 spans 14 residues. Germline CDR1 SGDLS, CDR2 YYNGEE. V lost 0 bases and J 5 bases, leaving 8 bases between the germline ends. CDR3 loop: CASSVGPMTGELFF. In DNA form, the CDR3 reads TGTGCCAGCAGCGTAGGCCCCATGACCGGGGAGCTGTTTTTT.

The sample holds many counts of this clonotype. CDR3 coding DNA: TGTGCCACCGCCAGAGGGGCGAGAGAGACCCAGTACTTC. This gives the protein CATARGARETQYF. The chain employs TRBV24-1 and TRBJ2-5; TRBD1 or TRBD2 may be the D gene (5 bases each). V was shortened by 9 bases and J by 4 bases, with 14 bases between the two germline ends. The CDR3 loop spans 13 amino acids. Germline lookup yields CDR1 KGHDR and CDR2 SFDVKD.

This clonotype was observed at least ten times. This rearrangement joins TRBV29-1 to TRBJ2-5; TRBD2 agrees at 7 bases. The CDR3 consists of 14 residues. The V gene end was trimmed by 7 bases and the J gene end by 4 bases; junction bases not matched to a gene: 12. CDR1 and CDR2 from the germline V gene are SQVTM and ANQGSEA. The CDR3 DNA reads TGCAGCGCCGTTCGGGGAGGGAGGGCAGAGACCCAGTACTTC. It codes for CSAVRGGRAETQYF.

The chain employs TRBV7-3 and TRBJ2-4, with 7 positions matching TRBD2. J lost 8 bases, V lost 4 bases, and 11 bases had no gene match. Germline V lookup: CDR1 SGHTA, CDR2 FQGTGA. This CDR3 has 15 amino acids. CDR3 nucleotides: TGTGCCAGCAGCTGGAGTGGGGGAGGGTCTGACATTCAGTACTTC. Encoded protein: CASSWSGGGSDIQYF.

In its sample, this clonotype was seen many times. The chain recombines TRBV2 with TRBJ1-5; D not resolved. This CDR3 has 14 residues. Looked up from germline, CDR1 is SNHLY and CDR2 is FYNNEI. The V and J ends lost 4 bases and 5 bases respectively, with 12 bases between them. The CDR3 DNA reads TGTGCCAGCAGTGGAGCCGCGCAGGATCAGCCCCAGCATTTT. Residues: CASSGAAQDQPQHF.

This clonotype was seen at least ten times. This chain joins TRBV3-1 and TRBJ2-5; no definite D call. The germline V gene has CDR1 LGHDT and CDR2 YNNKEL (reference sequence). V dropped 4 bases and J dropped 2 bases, with 8 bases sitting between them. The CDR3 extends over 13 amino acids. The CDR3 is CASSPRLQETQYF. The CDR3, as DNA: TGTGCCAGCAGCCCTCGTCTACAAGAGACCCAGTACTTC.

This clonotype was seen only a few times. This chain connects TRBV5-5 to TRBJ2-7; D perhaps matches TRBD1 (6 bases). The V and J ends lost 0 bases and 7 bases respectively, with 14 bases between them. The CDR3 runs to 14 residues. Germline V lookup: CDR1 SGHKS, CDR2 YYEKEE (reference sequence). The CDR3 DNA follows: TGTGCCAGCAGCTTGGTACAGGGAAGCAAAGAGCAGTACTTC. This translates into CASSLVQGSKEQYF.

This clonotype was counted ten times or more. The V call is TRBV27, the J call TRBJ1-1, with a tentative D call TRBD1 (5 bases). Germline V gene lookup returns CDR1 MNHEY and CDR2 SMNVEV (reference sequence). V lost 4 bases and J 4 bases, leaving 10 bases between the germline ends. CDR3 length: 13 residues. The CDR3 DNA reads TGTGCCAGCAGTTGGGGGGTGGGCACTGAAGCTTTCTTT. Its protein product is CASSWGVGTEAFF.

This rearrangement joins TRBV29-1 to TRBJ2-2, with 13 positions matching TRBD2. The CDR3 has 15 amino acids. CDR1 is SQVTM, CDR2 ANQGSEA, per germline. After removal of 5 bases from V and 4 bases from J, the junction contained 4 bases not matched to a gene. CDR3 sequence: CSVRLAGGSTGELFF. CDR3 nucleotides: TGCAGCGTTAGACTAGCGGGAGGTAGCACCGGGGAGCTGTTTTTT.

This clonotype was recorded at least ten times. V is TRBV28 and J is TRBJ1-6; D may be TRBD1 (6 bases). Germline CDR1 MDHEN, CDR2 SYDVKM. The V and J ends lost 3 bases and 9 bases respectively, with 15 bases between them. The CDR3 has 15 amino acids. The CDR3 DNA reads TGTGCCAGCAGTTTGGGGGGCGCTTTATCTTCACCCCTCCACTTT. This sequence encodes CASSLGGALSSPLHF. The full variable domain, its missing parts supplied by reference TRBV28 and TRBJ1-6, is DVKVTQSSRYLVKRTGEKVFLECVQDMDHENMFWYRQDPGLGLRLIYFSYDVKMKEKGDIPEGYSVSREKKERFSLILESASTNQTSMYLCASSLGGALSSPLHFGNGTRLTVT.